The next 14 T cell receptor beta chains were all read from a single sample in a study of T cells in Graves' hyperthyroidism and ophthalmopathy. Amplification yielded TCR beta CDR3 regions, with RNA transcripts as the source. In the first-round RT-PCR of the TCR CDR3, the HTBI primer set was used. In TCRdb, the multiplex PCR reads were re-called with MiXCR into one record per CDR3 protein. The sample yields about 300,000 distinct CDR3 sequences, roughly 15% seen once. What was sequenced was blood. The source is a woman in her 30s with Graves' hyperthyroidism that later progressed to Graves' ophthalmopathy.

The rearrangement uses TRBV19 and TRBJ2-1; weak D call: TRBD2 (5 bases). Germline assignment: CDR1 LNHDA and CDR2 SQIVND (reference sequence). V gave up 0 bases and J gave up 2 bases, with 11 bases separating them. The CDR3 length is 16 residues. CDR3 bases: TGTGCCAGTAGTATAGATGGGAGCGGCCCCTACAATGAGCAGTTCTTC. Its protein is CASSIDGSGPYNEQFF.

With regard to this clonotype: Being one base from a much bigger clone, this may be a read error. The chain employs TRBV20-1 and TRBJ2-3; 7 bases map to TRBD2. The CDR3 sequence is 12 residues long. Germline assignment: CDR1 DFQATT and CDR2 SNEGSKA (reference sequence). V was pared by 6 bases and J by 3 bases, with 3 bases of the junction left unmatched. Written as DNA, the CDR3 is TGCAGTGCGCGGGGAGGGACAGATACGCAGTATTTT. Translated: CSARGGTDTQYF.

The chain is built from TRBV24-1 and TRBJ2-1; no definite D call. The CDR3 is 13 residues long. Trimming stripped 3 bases from V and 8 bases from J, with 10 bases between. Per the germline V gene, CDR1 is KGHDR and CDR2 is SFDVKD. The CDR3 nucleotides read TGTGCCACCAGTGATGCTAACAGAGATGAGCAGTTCTTC. Residues: CATSDANRDEQFF.

This clonotype was recorded many times. V and J are TRBV15 and TRBJ2-7; D perhaps matches TRBD2 (6 bases). V was pared by 6 bases and J by 3 bases, with 12 bases between. This CDR3 has 13 residues. The germline CDR1 and CDR2 sequences are LNHNV and YYDKDF (reference sequence). The CDR3 loop is CATSRGDFYEQYF. CDR3 DNA sequence: TGTGCCACCAGTCGCGGGGACTTCTACGAGCAGTACTTC.

This clonotype has ten or more counts. This chain links TRBV28 with TRBJ1-2; TRBD1 matches at 7 bases. The junction had 4 bases not matched to a gene; V was cut back by 5 bases and J by 4 bases. This CDR3 is built from 13 residues. Looked up from germline, CDR1 is MDHEN and CDR2 is SYDVKM. In nucleotides, the CDR3 is TGTGCCAGCAGTGGCCGGGACAGCTATGGCTACACCTTC. It is translated as CASSGRDSYGYTF.

This clonotype was seen many times. This chain links TRBV20-1 with TRBJ2-1; tentatively, D is TRBD2 (5 bases). With 0 bases removed from V and 4 bases from J, the gap between germline ends came to 10 bases. The germline CDR1 and CDR2 sequences are DFQATT and SNEGSKA (reference sequence). The CDR3 totals 14 residues. DNA for the CDR3: TGCAGTGCTAGAGAAGCGGCCCTATACAATGAGCAGTTCTTC. Its protein product is CSAREAALYNEQFF.

This clonotype was found a few times. CDR3 sequence (DNA): TGTGCCAGCAGTCTCACCCGCGGCGGGAGGAGCGAGCAGTACTTC. Its protein is CASSLTRGGRSEQYF. The chain is built from TRBV27 and TRBJ2-7; 8 bases map to TRBD2. Germline V CDR1 and CDR2: MNHEY, SMNVEV (reference sequence). The CDR3 consists of 15 residues. The junction had 12 bases not matched to a gene; V was cut back by 5 bases and J by 6 bases.

V is TRBV4-1 and J is TRBJ2-7, with D possibly called TRBD1 or TRBD2 (5 bases each). The germline V gene has CDR1 MGHRA and CDR2 YSYEKL. Trimming left V 4 bases short and J 5 bases short, with 21 bases between. The CDR3 has 16 amino acids. CDR3 protein: CASSLKGRHPVDEQYF. The CDR3, as DNA: TGCGCCAGCAGCCTTAAGGGACGACACCCGGTAGACGAGCAGTACTTC.

Remarks on this clonotype: This may come from a read error, since a much larger clone is one base off. The chain couples TRBV4-1 to TRBJ2-1; D is possibly TRBD2 (5 bases). Germline assignment: CDR1 MGHRA and CDR2 YSYEKL. CDR3 length equals 14 residues. Trimming took 3 bases from V and 10 from J, leaving 16 bases between them. For the CDR3, the DNA is TGCGCCAGCAGCCATCCTGCTAGAGGGCACGAGCAGTTCTTC. Residues: CASSHPARGHEQFF.

This clonotype came up a few times. This chain links TRBV7-2 with TRBJ2-4, with D perhaps being TRBD1 or TRBD2 (5 bases each). Germline assignment: CDR1 SGHTA and CDR2 FQGNSA. This CDR3 contains 18 residues. Trimming removed 2 bases from V and 5 bases from J, with 22 bases in between. CDR3 nucleotide sequence: TGTGCCAGCAGCTTATCGGGGCCGCTTTTCGGGACCCAAAACATTCAGTACTTC. Translated, it gives CASSLSGPLFGTQNIQYF.

The V call is TRBV20-1, the J call TRBJ2-1; TRBD2 agrees at 7 bases. Germline CDR1 DFQATT, CDR2 SNEGSKA (reference sequence). CDR3 length: 14 amino acids. CDR3 sequence reads: CGGVADDSYNEQFF. The CDR3, as DNA: TGCGGGGGGGTAGCGGACGACTCCTACAATGAGCAGTTCTTC.

This clonotype occurred many times. This chain connects TRBV6-1 to TRBJ2-1, with D perhaps TRBD1 or TRBD2 (10 bases each). V lost 3 bases and J 8 bases, leaving 29 bases between the germline ends. The germline V gene encodes CDR1 MNHNS and CDR2 SASEGT. This CDR3 spans 19 amino acids. The CDR3 DNA reads as TGTGCCAGCAGTGAGGGACAGGGGAAGTGGCTAGCGGGAGTATATGAGCAGTTCTTC. This encodes CASSEGQGKWLAGVYEQFF.

CDR3 nucleotide sequence: TGTGCCAGCAGTCTAGGGGGGGCGGCCTCTGGAAATCAGCCCCAGCATTTT. Translation: CASSLGGAASGNQPQHF. The V call is TRBV28, the J call TRBJ1-5, with TRBD1 as a possible D gene (6 bases). V lost 5 bases, J lost 4 bases, and 21 bases lay in between. The CDR3 sequence is 17 residues long. Germline V lookup: CDR1 MDHEN, CDR2 SYDVKM.

This clonotype has a handful of counts. The V and J genes are TRBV27 and TRBJ2-1; 7 nucleotides match TRBD2. CDR3 length: 15 residues. V gave up 6 bases and J gave up 4 bases; unmatched junction bases: 9. Per the germline V gene, CDR1 is MNHEY and CDR2 is SMNVEV (reference sequence). The CDR3 nucleotides read TGTGCCAGCAGCCCGGGGGGAGGGCCTTACAATGAGCAGTTCTTC. Its protein is CASSPGGGPYNEQFF.